Each of the 20 T cell receptor beta chains below was sequenced from the same sample in a study of vaccination and CD4 T cells after COVID-19 (dated by TCRdb to the early 2020s). Antigen specificity for these receptors is unknown. The intended sense of this specimen's time point label: late sampling 161 to 241 days after vaccination in a few convalescent patients. In the paper's terms, the treatment or condition label means: 10-day PBMC culture with coronavirus spike peptide pools or control peptides (ViraFEST assay). The method was PCR. Sequencing was performed on an Illumina iSeq 100. At the Johns Hopkins FTIC core, DNA from the cultured CD4+ T cells underwent TCR sequencing with the Oncomine TCR Beta short-read assay. Using fastp trimming at Q25 and MiXCR clonotype assembly, TCRdb reanalyzed the public sequencing data and kept in-frame beta chains. Each record represents a unique CDR3 protein, reported with the most common genes and DNA among its rows. The sample table shows 25,000 or so distinct CDR3 sequences, and roughly a third are seen once. Of the sample, about 3.4% is held by the ten largest clones.

The sequencing used CD4+ T cells from blood, cultured in vitro, collected about 7 months after SARS-CoV-2 vaccination. Receptors were obtained from a human donor who had recovered from COVID-19.

This clonotype was found a few times. The chain uses TRBV7-9 and TRBJ1-6, with D unresolved. In germline, CDR1 is SEHNR, CDR2 FQNEAQ (reference sequence). V shed 1 base and J shed 0 bases, with 4 bases lying between them. The CDR3 length is 15 residues. The CDR3 coding sequence is TGTGCCAGCAGCTTAGACAGCTCCTATAATTCACCCCTCCACTTT. The encoded protein is CASSLDSSYNSPLHF.

This clonotype turned up a few times. The chain uses TRBV19 and TRBJ2-3; D gene ambiguous. There are 13 residues in the CDR3. V lost 3 bases to trimming and J lost 4 bases, with 8 bases between them. Germline values: CDR1 LNHDA, CDR2 SQIVND (reference sequence). DNA for the CDR3: TGTGCCAGTAGTATCGAGCAACCAGATACGCAGTATTTT. It translates to CASSIEQPDTQYF.

The table lists this clonotype with a few counts. The chain carries TRBV28 and TRBJ1-2; TRBD1 agrees at 7 bases. The CDR3 loop spans 15 amino acids. V lost 6 bases and J lost 8; bases outside the gene matches: 15. Germline assignment: CDR1 MDHEN and CDR2 SYDVKM. In DNA form, the CDR3 reads TGTGCCAGCAGGTCGCCCTTGGCAGGGGGGATCGGCTACACCTTC. It translates to CASRSPLAGGIGYTF.

A few counts support this clonotype. The chain links TRBV28 to TRBJ2-5, with 10 bases aligning to TRBD2. The CDR3 contains 17 residues. The J segment lost 5 bases and the V segment lost 6 bases, leaving 15 bases of the junction unmatched. The germline gives CDR1 MDHEN, CDR2 SYDVKM. DNA for the CDR3: TGTGCCAGCAGACTTCGGGCTAGCGGGAGTTTGCGGGAGACCCAGTACTTC. Translating it yields CASRLRASGSLRETQYF.

This clonotype was found a few times. The chain combines TRBV20-1 with TRBJ1-6, with D possibly being TRBD1 (6 bases). The germline V gene has CDR1 DFQATT and CDR2 SNEGSKA (reference sequence). The CDR3 covers 15 residues. V was clipped by 3 bases and J by 6 bases, with 15 bases between them. This CDR3 is CSASRGGLLNSPLHF. The CDR3 DNA reads as TGCAGTGCTAGCAGGGGAGGACTGCTTAATTCACCCCTCCACTTT.

J is TRBJ2-5 and V is TRBV25-1; perhaps D is TRBD1 or TRBD2 (5 bases each). Per the germline V gene, CDR1 is MGHDK and CDR2 is SYGVNS. The ends were cut back, 6 bases at V and 5 bases at J, with 13 bases in the middle. The CDR3 sequence is 13 residues long. The CDR3 bases are TGTGCCAGCAGACGGGACCTTGAGGAGACCCAGTACTTC. This codes for CASRRDLEETQYF. Complete variable domain (other parts from reference TRBV25-1 and TRBJ2-5): EADIYQTPRYLVIGTGKKITLECSQTMGHDKMYWYQQDPGMELHLIHYSYGVNSTEKGDLSSESTVSRIRTEHFPLTLESARPSHTSQYLCASRRDLEETQYFGPGTRLLVL.

The V gene is TRBV20-1, the J gene TRBJ2-3; D possibly matches TRBD1 or TRBD2 (5 bases each). Germline V gene sequence: CDR1 DFQATT, CDR2 SNEGSKA (reference sequence). The ends were cut back, 1 base at V and 2 bases at J, with 13 bases in the middle. The CDR3 has 15 residues. CDR3 protein: CSARAATGLTDTQYF. In nucleotides, the CDR3 is TGCAGTGCTAGAGCAGCGACGGGGCTCACAGATACGCAGTATTTT.

The chain couples TRBV5-6 to TRBJ1-2, with D uncertain. Trimming took 0 bases from V and 1 from J, leaving 7 bases between them. Germline V gives CDR1 SGHDT, CDR2 YYEEEE. CDR3 size: 14 residues. In DNA, the CDR3 is TGTGCCAGCAGCTTGGTGGCCAGTAACTATGGCTACACCTTC. Translating gives CASSLVASNYGYTF. The complete variable domain, with remaining parts taken from reference TRBV5-6 and TRBJ1-2, reads DAGVTQSPTHLIKTRGQQVTLRCSPKSGHDTVSWYQQALGQGPQFIFQYYEEEERQRGNFPDRFSGHQFPNYSSELNVNALLLGDSALYLCASSLVASNYGYTFGSGTRLTVV.

The chain employs TRBV2 and TRBJ1-1; D gene unclear. Germline V gives CDR1 SNHLY, CDR2 FYNNEI. The germline V and J ends were trimmed by 7 bases and 1 base, with 10 bases remaining between them. The CDR3 sequence is 13 residues long. CDR3 nucleotides: TGTGCCAGCAACGATGGGCAGAACACTGAAGCTTTCTTT. Translation: CASNDGQNTEAFF. Complete variable domain (other parts from reference TRBV2 and TRBJ1-1): EPEVTQTPSHQVTQMGQEVILRCVPISNHLYFYWYRQILGQKVEFLVSFYNNEISEKSEIFDDQFSVERPDGSNFTLKIRSTKLEDSAMYFCASNDGQNTEAFFGQGTRLTVV.

Concerning this clonotype itself: One base away lies a much larger clone, so this may be a sequencing read error. The chain couples TRBV7-2 to TRBJ1-1; tentative D call: TRBD1 (5 bases). This CDR3 spans 14 amino acids. CDR1 and CDR2 from the germline V gene are SGHTA and FQGNSA. V dropped 8 bases and J dropped 3 bases, with 16 bases sitting between them. This CDR3 reads CASGPFVGDTEAFF. The CDR3 nucleotides read TGTGCCAGCGGCCCGTTTGTGGGGGACACTGAAGCTTTCTTT.

The table lists this clonotype with a few counts. This rearrangement joins TRBV6-1 to TRBJ2-2; 8 bases match TRBD1. Losses at the gene ends were 6 bases for V and 4 bases for J; bases not matched to a gene: 7. CDR3 size: 15 residues. CDR1 is MNHNS and CDR2 is SASEGT in the germline V gene. The CDR3 protein is CASRSDRVATGELFF. The CDR3 DNA reads as TGTGCCAGCAGATCGGACAGGGTCGCCACCGGGGAGCTGTTTTTT.

This clonotype was picked up a small number of times. The J gene is TRBJ1-1, the V gene TRBV20-1; D gene unclear. Trimming stripped 5 bases from V and 4 bases from J, with 14 bases between. The germline gives CDR1 DFQATT, CDR2 SNEGSKA (reference sequence). This CDR3 comprises 13 residues. The chain's CDR3 is CSAPPTRSTEAFF. The CDR3 DNA follows: TGCAGTGCTCCTCCCACTAGATCCACTGAAGCTTTCTTT.

The CDR3 region is CASSDYVEQYF. The CDR3 nucleotides are TGTGCCAGCAGTGACTACGTCGAGCAGTACTTC. This rearrangement joins TRBV6-2 or TRBV6-3 to TRBJ2-7; perhaps TRBD2 as D (5 bases). The CDR3 is made up of 11 amino acids. Germline V gene lookup returns CDR1 MNHEY and CDR2 SVGEGT. V was cut by 5 bases and J by 6 bases, with 8 bases left in between.

The chain has TRBV5-4 and TRBJ2-7; 8 nucleotides align to TRBD2. The germline gives CDR1 SGHNT, CDR2 YYREEE (reference sequence). With 4 bases clipped from V and 4 bases from J, the junction kept 13 bases outside the gene matches. The CDR3 has 16 residues. The CDR3 sequence: CASSPGTSWLAYEQYF. The CDR3 DNA follows: TGTGCCAGCAGCCCCGGGACTAGTTGGCTTGCATACGAGCAGTACTTC.

On this clonotype: The junction and the germline gene differ at one end; a read error may be behind it. The chain carries TRBV6-1 and TRBJ2-7; D might be TRBD2 (5 bases). The CDR3 sequence is 15 residues long. Germline values: CDR1 MNHNS, CDR2 SASEGT. The CDR3 coding sequence is TGTGCCAACAGTGAATACTGGCGTTCGGGGTACGAGCAGTACTTC. Translation gives CANSEYWRSGYEQYF.

The chain combines TRBV24-1 with TRBJ2-3; D possibly matches TRBD1 or TRBD2 (6 bases each). V dropped 3 bases and J dropped 4 bases, with 13 bases sitting between them. This CDR3 is 15 amino acids long. From germline, CDR1 is KGHDR and CDR2 SFDVKD. The CDR3 loop reads CATSDIQGRPDTQYF. The CDR3 coding sequence is TGTGCCACCAGTGATATTCAGGGGAGGCCAGATACGCAGTATTTT.

This clonotype occurred a few times. The genes are TRBV20-1 and TRBJ1-2; D unclear. The germline CDR1 and CDR2 sequences are DFQATT and SNEGSKA (reference sequence). The CDR3 extends over 15 amino acids. V lost 6 bases, J lost 0 bases, and 17 bases lay in between. In DNA form, the CDR3 reads TGCAGTGCAAATGACCGAACTCCCACTAACTATGGCTACACCTTC. Protein: CSANDRTPTNYGYTF.

The rearrangement links TRBV20-1 to TRBJ1-1; no clear D gene. The germline CDR1 and CDR2 sequences are DFQATT and SNEGSKA (reference sequence). With 1 base removed from V and 2 bases from J, the gap between germline ends came to 14 bases. This CDR3 is built from 15 residues. CDR3 sequence: CSARALRTGNTEAFF. As DNA, the CDR3 is TGCAGTGCTAGAGCCCTACGGACGGGCAACACTGAAGCTTTCTTT.

This chain connects TRBV29-1 to TRBJ2-1, with 9 bases aligning to TRBD2. Trimming at V came to 5 bases and at J to 4 bases, leaving 12 bases not matched to a gene. The CDR3 length is 16 residues. Germline-derived CDR1 and CDR2 are SQVTM and ANQGSEA. CDR3 sequence (DNA): TGCAGCGTTACTTCCGTGACTAGCGGTTTATACAATGAGCAGTTCTTC. Its translation: CSVTSVTSGLYNEQFF.

This clonotype was counted only a few times. The chain recombines TRBV7-3 with TRBJ2-1; 7 positions agree with TRBD2. The germline V gene has CDR1 SGHTA and CDR2 FQGTGA. The V and J ends lost 4 bases and 3 bases, in that order; junction bases with no gene match: 6. This CDR3 has 15 residues. Written as DNA, the CDR3 is TGTGCCAGCAGCTATACTAGCGCGAACTACAATGAGCAGTTCTTC. The encoded protein is CASSYTSANYNEQFF.